These 27 T cell receptor beta chains came from one sample sequenced in a study of blood T cells in healthy people across ages. Alongside a J-beta primer mix, a sample-barcoded 5' primer served in a second PCR lasting roughly 7 to 11 cycles. TCRdb fed the 5' RACE reads into MiXCR, producing one record per CDR3 protein. Of more than 500,000 distinct CDR3 sequences in the sample, 25% to 30% were seen once. Specimen: blood. These receptors all come from a woman between 65 and 79 years old in good health.

This chain joins TRBV20-1 and TRBJ2-4; D possibly matches TRBD1 or TRBD2 (5 bases each). The CDR3 runs 13 residues. Trimming took off 6 bases at V and 16 bases at J, with 25 bases between the two ends. CDR1 is DFQATT, CDR2 SNEGSKA, per germline (reference sequence). CDR3 amino acids: CSAPIVGTGLVYF. The CDR3 DNA sequence: TGCAGTGCCCCCATAGTTGGGACGGGGCTGGTCTACTTC.

This clonotype was detected only a few times. The V and J genes are TRBV5-1 and TRBJ2-4, with D hard to call. The V end lost 4 bases, the J end lost 4 bases, and 12 bases lay between the germline ends. Germline CDR1 and CDR2: SGHRS and YFSETQ. The CDR3 is made up of 14 amino acids. The CDR3 bases are TGCGCCAGCAGCCCTGCCCATGGGAAAAACATTCAGTACTTC. Translation: CASSPAHGKNIQYF.

The chain employs TRBV11-2 and TRBJ1-4; no firm D call. The CDR3 has 15 residues. Trimming cost V 1 base and J 1 base, with 7 bases left between them. Germline values: CDR1 SGHAT, CDR2 FQNNGV. CDR3: CASSLGSRTNEKLFF. CDR3 bases: TGTGCCAGCAGCTTAGGGTCGAGAACTAATGAAAAACTGTTTTTT.

This clonotype was detected once. Sequence at one end of the junction differs from germline and may be a read error. The rearrangement joins TRBV15 to TRBJ2-1; D possibly corresponds to TRBD2 (7 bases). The CDR3 sequence is 13 residues long. From germline, CDR1 is LNHNV and CDR2 YYDKDF (reference sequence). CDR3 nucleotides: TGTGCCACCAGCAGAGATCGACGGGGGGCCGAGATCTTC. As protein: CATSRDRRGAEIF.

There are a few counts of this clonotype. The rearrangement links TRBV20-1 to TRBJ2-5, with D hard to call. Near its end, the DNA agrees better with TRBJ2-1, so the J call may be wrong. CDR1 is DFQATT and CDR2 is SNEGSKA in the germline V gene (reference sequence). This CDR3 contains 11 residues. Here the CDR3 reads CSGVRTVEQFF. The CDR3 region has the DNA TGCAGTGGCGTCCGGACGGTTGAGCAGTTCTTC.

The sample holds a few counts of this clonotype. The gene calls are TRBV7-2 and TRBJ2-5; D might be TRBD1 (6 bases). This CDR3 is 15 amino acids long. Germline V gives CDR1 SGHTA, CDR2 FQGNSA. Trimming took 1 base from V and 5 from J, leaving 14 bases between them. The CDR3 is CASSLGGDRGETQYF. The CDR3 bases are TGTGCCAGCAGCTTAGGTGGAGATAGGGGGGAGACCCAGTACTTC.

This clonotype has a handful of counts. The chain uses TRBV2 and TRBJ2-7, with unresolved D. Germline V CDR1 and CDR2: SNHLY, FYNNEI. V lost 4 bases and J lost 7, with 5 bases in between. The CDR3 spans 10 residues. The CDR3 protein is CASSVSEQYF. The CDR3 DNA follows: TGTGCCAGCAGTGTGTCTGAGCAGTACTTC.

Only one count was recorded for this clonotype. V is TRBV20-1 and J is TRBJ2-5; possible D gene TRBD1, 6 bases. CDR1 and CDR2 (germline): DFQATT, SNEGSKA (reference sequence). The CDR3 is 12 residues long. V shed 6 bases and J shed 11 bases, with 19 bases lying between them. The CDR3 sequence is CSANHREAEQYF. DNA of the CDR3: TGCAGTGCCAACCACAGGGAAGCGGAGCAGTACTTC.

The chain employs TRBV30 and TRBJ1-4; the D is unclear. There are 14 residues in the CDR3. V was trimmed by 4 bases and J by 5 bases, leaving 14 bases between them. Per the germline V gene, CDR1 is GTSNPN and CDR2 is SVGIG (reference sequence). The CDR3 DNA is TGTGCCTGGAATGTTGGACGGTTGAATGAAAAACTGTTTTTT. Its protein is CAWNVGRLNEKLFF.

This clonotype came up a few times. The chain has TRBV7-2 and TRBJ1-6; possibly TRBD1 for D (5 bases). Per germline, CDR1 SGHTA and CDR2 FQGNSA. The CDR3 is 19 residues long. The ends were cut back, 3 bases at V and 0 bases at J, with 18 bases in the middle. CDR3 DNA sequence: TGTGCCAGCAGCTTGTACCCTCCGGGACCGAGCTCCTATAATTCACCCCTCCACTTT. Translation gives CASSLYPPGPSSYNSPLHF.

This clonotype was counted a few times. This chain's CDR3 is CASTYGRAPEQYF. The CDR3 DNA reads TGTGCCAGCACCTACGGTAGGGCCCCCGAGCAGTACTTC. This rearrangement joins TRBV6-6 to TRBJ2-7; D unclear. The germline V gene encodes CDR1 MNHNY and CDR2 SVGAGI (reference sequence). The CDR3 is 13 residues long. The V and J ends lost 7 bases and 6 bases respectively, with 16 bases between them.

The chain's CDR3 is CSARDGQAYTF. As DNA, the CDR3 is TGCAGTGCTAGAGATGGGCAGGCCTACACCTTC. The J gene is TRBJ1-2, the V gene TRBV20-1; D is undetermined. Trimming stripped 0 bases from V and 10 bases from J, with 9 bases between. This CDR3 comprises 11 residues. Germline values: CDR1 DFQATT, CDR2 SNEGSKA (reference sequence).

The CDR3: CSARRGAVGQPQHF. The DNA of the CDR3 is TGCAGTGCTCGGCGGGGAGCGGTCGGTCAGCCCCAGCATTTT. The V and J genes are TRBV20-1 and TRBJ1-5, with D unclear. The CDR3 runs to 14 residues. Between the trimmed V and J ends, which lost 5 bases and 6 bases, there was a span of 17 bases. The V gene's germline CDR1 is DFQATT and CDR2 SNEGSKA (reference sequence).

The rearrangement joins TRBV7-2 to TRBJ2-7; no reliable D call. With 4 bases removed from V and 0 bases from J, the gap between germline ends came to 19 bases. Per the germline V gene, CDR1 is SGHTA and CDR2 is FQGNSA. The CDR3 extends over 17 amino acids. CDR3 nucleotide sequence: TGTGCCAGCAGCTACAACCCACTGGCGGTCAGCTCCTACGAGCAGTACTTC. This gives the protein CASSYNPLAVSSYEQYF. Full variable domain (outside the CDR3, taken from reference TRBV7-2 and TRBJ2-7): GAGVSQSPSNKVTEKGKDVELRCDPISGHTALYWYRQSLGQGLEFLIYFQGNSAPDKSGLPSDRFSAERTGGSVSTLTIQRTQQEDSAVYLCASSYNPLAVSSYEQYFGPGTRLTVT.

This clonotype was seen a few times. The rearrangement joins TRBV12-3 or TRBV12-4 to TRBJ2-2; TRBD1 might be the D (5 bases). The CDR3 consists of 13 residues. With 5 bases removed from V and 3 bases from J, the gap between germline ends came to 7 bases. The CDR3 reads CASSPGYTGELFF. In DNA, the CDR3 is TGTGCCAGCAGTCCAGGGTACACCGGGGAGCTGTTTTTT.

The V call is TRBV20-1, the J call TRBJ1-1, with 11 nucleotides matching TRBD1. The CDR3 sequence is 19 residues long. The V segment lost 1 base and the J segment 3 bases; nucleotides outside the gene matches: 16. CDR1 is DFQATT, CDR2 SNEGSKA, per germline (reference sequence). CDR3 sequence: CSARAIPWGDRGSDTEAFF. CDR3 sequence (DNA): TGCAGTGCTAGAGCTATCCCCTGGGGGGACAGGGGGTCGGACACTGAAGCTTTCTTT.

V usage is TRBV5-1 and J usage is TRBJ2-5; TRBD1 agrees at 7 bases. The J segment lost 1 base and the V segment lost 4 bases, leaving 13 bases of the junction unmatched. Germline-derived CDR1 and CDR2 are SGHRS and YFSETQ. This CDR3 contains 17 residues. CDR3 protein: CASSLKPGQRFQETQYF. The CDR3 DNA reads as TGCGCCAGCAGCCTCAAGCCGGGACAGCGATTCCAAGAGACCCAGTACTTC.

The gene calls are TRBV12-3 or TRBV12-4 and TRBJ2-6; the match to TRBD2 covers 10 bases. Germline trimming cut 0 bases from V and 6 bases from J; bases unmatched to any gene: 11. The CDR3 is 19 amino acids. The DNA for the CDR3 is TGTGCCAGCAGTTTAGCGCAGTCTAGCGGGAGCATGGAGGCCAACGTCCTGACTTTC. It encodes CASSLAQSSGSMEANVLTF.

This clonotype was seen a few times. The chain combines TRBV12-3 or TRBV12-4 with TRBJ2-5, with unresolved D. Trimming took 3 bases from V and 1 from J, leaving 12 bases between them. The length of the CDR3 is 15 residues. The CDR3 DNA reads as TGTGCCAGCAGTTTTTCGTTGTGGGGCCAAGAGACCCAGTACTTC. Protein: CASSFSLWGQETQYF.

This clonotype came up many times. The chain carries TRBV3-1 and TRBJ1-2; D is unresolved. The germline V gene encodes CDR1 LGHDT and CDR2 YNNKEL (reference sequence). The germline V and J ends were trimmed by 2 bases and 5 bases, with 6 bases remaining between them. This CDR3 has 12 amino acids. CDR3 sequence (DNA): TGTGCCAGCAGCCAAAGGTCTTATGGCTACACCTTC. Translation: CASSQRSYGYTF.

In its sample, this clonotype was seen many times. The rearrangement links TRBV20-1 to TRBJ2-5; no clear D gene. The DNA end is more similar to TRBJ2-7, so the J call may be wrong. The V gene's germline CDR1 is DFQATT and CDR2 SNEGSKA (reference sequence). The CDR3 loop spans 15 amino acids. The CDR3 region is CSARVQRPERYEQYF. In nucleotides, the CDR3 is TGCAGTGCTAGGGTACAGAGACCGGAGCGCTACGAGCAGTACTTC.

The rearrangement uses TRBV2 and TRBJ1-1; D is uncertain. The length of the CDR3 is 13 residues. V lost 6 bases, J lost 1 base, and 9 bases lay in between. In germline, CDR1 is SNHLY, CDR2 FYNNEI. This CDR3 reads CASSGDKNTEAFF. The DNA for the CDR3 is TGTGCCAGCAGCGGAGACAAGAACACTGAAGCTTTCTTT.

This clonotype was counted a few times. The V call is TRBV12-3 or TRBV12-4, the J call TRBJ2-7; D might be TRBD2 (6 bases). This CDR3 has 15 residues. Trimming removed 3 bases from V and 3 bases from J, with 15 bases in between. The CDR3 DNA sequence: TGTGCCAGCAGTTTTGGTCGGGGGATAGACTACGAGCAGTACTTC. Translation: CASSFGRGIDYEQYF.

This chain links TRBV29-1 with TRBJ1-4; D is possibly TRBD1 (5 bases). V was trimmed by 1 base and J by 8 bases, leaving 11 bases between them. CDR3 length: 13 amino acids. Germline CDR1 and CDR2: SQVTM and ANQGSEA. CDR3 sequence reads: CSVEGGGAEKLFF. As DNA, the CDR3 is TGCAGCGTTGAAGGCGGCGGGGCCGAAAAACTGTTTTTT.

The J gene is TRBJ2-5, the V gene TRBV4-2; 10 nucleotides line up with TRBD1. The junction had 15 bases not matched to a gene; V was cut back by 10 bases and J by 1 base. The germline V gene encodes CDR1 LGHNA and CDR2 YNFKEQ. The CDR3 length is 17 residues. The DNA for the CDR3 is TGTGCCAACTTTAGGGATTTGTGGGACAGGGGCCAAGAGACCCAGTACTTC. It encodes CANFRDLWDRGQETQYF.

V usage is TRBV5-1 and J usage is TRBJ2-2; D tentatively fits TRBD1 or TRBD2 (5 bases each). Germline V gene sequence: CDR1 SGHRS, CDR2 YFSETQ. V lost 3 bases, J lost 0 bases, and 12 bases lay in between. CDR3 length equals 16 residues. The CDR3: CASSSLGPANTGELFF. For the CDR3, the DNA is TGCGCCAGCAGCTCGTTGGGACCCGCGAACACCGGGGAGCTGTTTTTT.

The chain uses TRBV27 and TRBJ2-5, with a possible D match to TRBD2 (5 bases). V lost 7 bases, J lost 1 base, and 10 bases lay in between. This CDR3 contains 13 residues. The germline V gene encodes CDR1 MNHEY and CDR2 SMNVEV (reference sequence). In DNA, the CDR3 is TGTGCCAGCATTCCCCGGGGCCAAGAGACCCAGTACTTC. Its translation: CASIPRGQETQYF.